This TCR beta chain comes out of a study of cytotoxic CD8 clonotypes in ibrutinib-treated CLL. Background on the study: The response samples were taken once patients had been treated for a median of about 12 months, range 6 to 36. Mean productive templates were under 260,000; mean productive rearrangements were roughly 94,000.

TCRdb keeps only in-frame clones here, not all; method: immunoSEQ multiplex PCR. This table has 140,000 or so clones, 79% appearing once. J was trimmed by 8 bases and V by 6 bases; bases with no gene match: 14. This CDR3 is 16 amino acids long. CDR1 and CDR2 (germline): SGHTA, FQGNSA. The receptor was isolated from a human donor with chronic lymphocytic leukemia. The material was PBMCs, obtained after 12 months of ibrutinib treatment. The chain carries TRBV7-2 and TRBJ1-4; TRBD1 matches at 8 bases. This CDR3 reads CASRDVRQGIREKLFF. CDR3 DNA: TGTGCCAGCAGGGATGTACGACAGGGGATAAGGGAAAAACTGTTTTTT.